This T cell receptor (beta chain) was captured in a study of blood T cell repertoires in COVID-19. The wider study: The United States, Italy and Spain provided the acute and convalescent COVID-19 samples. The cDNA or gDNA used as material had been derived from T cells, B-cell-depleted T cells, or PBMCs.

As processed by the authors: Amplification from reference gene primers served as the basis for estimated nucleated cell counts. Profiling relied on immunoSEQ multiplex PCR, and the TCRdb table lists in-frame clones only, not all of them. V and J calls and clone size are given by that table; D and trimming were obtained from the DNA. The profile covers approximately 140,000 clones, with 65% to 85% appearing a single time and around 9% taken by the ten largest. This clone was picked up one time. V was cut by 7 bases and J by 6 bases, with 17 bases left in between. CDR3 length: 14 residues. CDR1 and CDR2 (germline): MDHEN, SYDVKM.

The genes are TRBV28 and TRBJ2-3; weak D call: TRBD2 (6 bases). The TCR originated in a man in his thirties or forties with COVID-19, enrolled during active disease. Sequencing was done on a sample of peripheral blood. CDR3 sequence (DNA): TGTGCCAGCAAGGGAGCCCTAGCGTCCGATACGCAGTATTTT. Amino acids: CASKGALASDTQYF.